A selection of T cell receptor beta chains follows, all from one sample in a study of glioma-infiltrating T cells after dendritic cell vaccination. Sequencing was performed with immunoSEQ multiplex PCR; in TCRdb, only in-frame clones are kept and a portion is missing. This table has fewer than 35,000 clones, approximately 91% appearing once. The sample consisted of blood, taken before dendritic cell vaccination. The source is a human donor with glioblastoma. Each CDR3 is given with its conserved first and last residue. The order of the fields is V gene, clone size, CDR3 protein. The size entry is marked missing in some rows and otherwise reads once, few, many or a size class.

v_call: TRBV19; clone_size: -; cdr3_aa: CASSMGATGEKLFF
v_call: TRBV7-9; clone_size: once; cdr3_aa: CASIYREGTEAFF
v_call: TRBV28; clone_size: -; cdr3_aa: CASSLYRLNEKLFF
v_call: TRBV5-1; clone_size: -; cdr3_aa: CASSFGTGGGVRELFF
v_call: TRBV19; clone_size: -; cdr3_aa: CASSIFPGPETQYF
v_call: TRBV5-1; clone_size: -; cdr3_aa: CASSLAGGDSPLHF
v_call: TRBV5-1; clone_size: -; cdr3_aa: CASSRDRMNTEAFF
v_call: TRBV10-3; clone_size: -; cdr3_aa: CAISETTGYHEQYF
v_call: TRBV28; clone_size: -; cdr3_aa: CASSSNYGYTF
v_call: TRBV18; clone_size: -; cdr3_aa: CASSPPTGVVAEAFF
v_call: TRBV13; clone_size: few; cdr3_aa: CASSSRGGQTGELFF
v_call: TRBV18; clone_size: -; cdr3_aa: CASSPRRGWYTF
v_call: TRBV6-5; clone_size: -; cdr3_aa: CASSLRQGLFGYTF
v_call: TRBV6-1; clone_size: -; cdr3_aa: CASSEAFFQVDTQYF
v_call: TRBV12-5; clone_size: -; cdr3_aa: CASGRLGALFF
v_call: TRBV9; clone_size: -; cdr3_aa: CASSVGLNEQFF
v_call: TRBV7-6; clone_size: -; cdr3_aa: CASSLLGGADTDTQYF
v_call: TRBV5-1; clone_size: -; cdr3_aa: CASSENSPLHF
v_call: TRBV19; clone_size: -; cdr3_aa: CASSMYGSGIGELFF
v_call: TRBV6-5; clone_size: -; cdr3_aa: CASRGQGVGGYTF
v_call: TRBV30; clone_size: -; cdr3_aa: CAWSVGTAETQYF
v_call: TRBV23-1; clone_size: once; cdr3_aa: CASSPGGPYEQYF
v_call: TRBV5-1; clone_size: -; cdr3_aa: CASSEAGSNQPQHF
v_call: TRBV7-2; clone_size: -; cdr3_aa: CASSSPPGAGAQETQYF
v_call: TRBV30; clone_size: -; cdr3_aa: CGFNRGAGANVLTF
v_call: TRBV12-5; clone_size: once; cdr3_aa: CASGFGRQSSYNEQFF
v_call: TRBV5-8; clone_size: -; cdr3_aa: CASRASPRAGGYEQYF
v_call: TRBV6-1; clone_size: -; cdr3_aa: CASIGPWDKAFF
v_call: TRBV15; clone_size: -; cdr3_aa: CATSRSGTGDFQPQHF
v_call: TRBV19; clone_size: -; cdr3_aa: CASSIRTGINEKLFF
v_call: TRBV4-1; clone_size: once; cdr3_aa: CASSQVPPWLAVRNEQYF
v_call: TRBV7-9; clone_size: -; cdr3_aa: CASSLDVSTYGYTF
v_call: TRBV27; clone_size: -; cdr3_aa: CASSKEGFAGYTF
v_call: TRBV19; clone_size: -; cdr3_aa: CASSTRAQSGGYGYTF
v_call: TRBV11-2; clone_size: -; cdr3_aa: CASSEQGLGETQYF
v_call: TRBV6-6; clone_size: once; cdr3_aa: CASSPTGQGLTGELFF
v_call: TRBV25-1; clone_size: -; cdr3_aa: CASSESSGGGELFF
v_call: TRBV11-2; clone_size: -; cdr3_aa: CASSSGLRRNQTQYF
v_call: TRBV7-8; clone_size: -; cdr3_aa: CASSVNVGRNTEAFF